This T cell receptor (beta chain) was documented in a study of cytomegalovirus exposure and HLA in healthy donors. At the level of the study: T cells numbering about 180 million yielded 95 million to 140 million unique TCR beta sequences in an earlier analysis. Researchers found that roughly 81% of just under 400 genotyped donors fell within the Caucasian-associated ancestry cluster.

The primer mix had 60 Vbeta and 13 Jbeta primers. Measured with immunoSEQ multiplex PCR; TCRdb has only the in-frame clones, and not every one. Recorded for this sample: about 84,000 clones. Trimming left V 1 base short and J 2 bases short, with 15 bases between. The CDR3 loop spans 17 amino acids. Germline-derived CDR1 and CDR2 are MNHNS and SASEGT. Material: PBMCs. V gene TRBV6-1 combines with J gene TRBJ2-1; D is possibly TRBD1 (5 bases). The receptor's source is a man aged 45-65 years in good health and CMV-seronegative. CDR3 DNA: TGTGCCAGCAGTGAAGTTGCAGGATGGGGCGCCTACAATGAGCAGTTCTTC. Encoded protein: CASSEVAGWGAYNEQFF.